The clone carrying this T cell receptor (beta chain) was recorded a few times. The antigen remains undetermined. Trimming stripped 6 bases from V and 4 bases from J, with 16 bases between. The CDR3 is 14 residues long. The data derive from a study of blood T cells in healthy people across ages. Each sample provided at least 5 micrograms of extracted total RNA. A J-beta primer mix and a sample-barcoded 5' primer were used in a second PCR of about 7 to 12 cycles. Sequencing of every sample gave 3 million or more CDR3-containing paired-end reads. TCRdb analysed the 5' RACE reads with MiXCR anew, one entry per CDR3 protein. This sample carries some 1.4 million distinct CDR3 sequences, roughly 45% of them seen once, and the ten largest clones take approximately 7.9%. Study-level points and caveats: Naive and antigen-experienced cells were not separated, limiting conclusive comparison. Researchers judged that diversity estimates from one million T cells fell short of true values.

The specimen was blood. This receptor was taken from a woman younger than 35 in good health. This chain uses TRBV12-3 or TRBV12-4 with TRBJ2-7; D perhaps matches TRBD1 (6 bases). As DNA, the CDR3 is TGTGCCAGCAGACCACAGGGTAGGGGTTACGAGCAGTACTTC. It yields the protein CASRPQGRGYEQYF.